Each of the 4 T cell receptor beta chains below was sequenced from the same sample in a study of T cells in Graves' hyperthyroidism and ophthalmopathy. Amplification yielded TCR beta CDR3 regions, with RNA transcripts as the source. First-round RT-PCR targeting the TCR CDR3 was performed with the HTBI primer set. TCRdb fed the multiplex PCR reads into MiXCR, producing one record per CDR3 protein. The sample yields under 400,000 distinct CDR3 sequences, 15% to 20% seen once. Sequenced input: blood. The receptors stem from a woman aged 40 to 50 with Graves' ophthalmopathy.

The CDR3 is CASSWTGRPNTEAFF. The CDR3 DNA follows: TGTGCCAGCAGCTGGACGGGACGGCCGAACACTGAAGCTTTCTTT. The genes are TRBV28 and TRBJ1-1; D possibly corresponds to TRBD1 (5 bases). V lost 6 bases and J 1 base, leaving 15 bases between the germline ends. This CDR3 is 15 amino acids long. The V gene's germline CDR1 is MDHEN and CDR2 SYDVKM.

In regard to this clonotype: A much larger clone is a single base away; this may be a read error. The chain couples TRBV6-2 or TRBV6-3 to TRBJ2-7, with D perhaps given as TRBD1 or TRBD2 (5 bases each). The CDR3 contains 15 residues. Germline assignment: CDR1 MNHEY and CDR2 SVGEGT. The DNA of the CDR3 is TGTGCCAGCAGTTACTCGAGAGGGGTCACCTACGAGCAGCACTTC. Translation: CASSYSRGVTYEQHF.

This clonotype was seen repeatedly, ten times or more. The chain uses TRBV5-1 and TRBJ1-6, with D unclear. The CDR3 sequence is 13 residues long. V was clipped by 0 bases and J by 10 bases, with 8 bases between them. CDR1 and CDR2 (germline): SGHRS, YFSETQ. The chain's CDR3 is CASSLASWSPLHF. The CDR3, as DNA: TGCGCCAGCAGCTTGGCTAGTTGGTCACCCCTCCACTTT. Variable domain in full (rest from reference TRBV5-1 and TRBJ1-6): KAGVTQTPRYLIKTRGQQVTLSCSPISGHRSVSWYQQTPGQGLQFLFEYFSETQRNKGNFPGRFSGRQFSNSRSEMNVSTLELGDSALYLCASSLASWSPLHFGNGTRLTVT.

This chain uses TRBV10-1 with TRBJ2-4; 13 bases fit TRBD2. Germline lookup yields CDR1 WNHNN and CDR2 SYGVQD (reference sequence). This CDR3 comprises 13 residues. With V trimmed by 4 bases and J by 11 bases, 2 bases remained unmatched. The CDR3, as DNA: TGCGCCAGCAGTGTTGGGACTAGCGGGGTTCAGTACTTC. Residues: CASSVGTSGVQYF.